This TCR beta chain was captured in a study of CD8 T cells in ankylosing spondylitis (dated by TCRdb to about 2017). Regarding the research as a whole: The study profiled T cell receptor beta repertoires in healthy donors and ankylosing spondylitis patients to find disease-linked TCR variants. The whole study cohort included over a hundred healthy donors and roughly 24 ankylosing spondylitis patients. Samples of peripheral blood were taken, and for ankylosing spondylitis patients, synovial fluid was collected as well. Paper-wide results and their limitations: In peripheral blood, the disease-linked clones were found at relatively low frequencies and had a CD8+ phenotype. Some motif variants had previously been reported in the synovial fluid and blood of reactive arthritis patients, which suggests shared mechanisms of disease initiation. The disease-linked clones were reported to be significantly enriched in matched synovial fluid samples from ankylosing spondylitis patients. Blood from ankylosing spondylitis patients appeared to be characterized by a TCR beta motif made up of about 8 highly homologous amino acid variants.

From the cysteine up to the phenylalanine, the CDR3 has a length of 12 residues. The kept DNA is CDR3 alone, 36 bases in frame from the first base. V sheds 5 bases and J sheds 0 bases, leaving 4 bases between their ends. The germline V gene gives CDR1 as MGHDK and CDR2 as SYGVNS. Synovial fluid samples were paired with blood samples taken from the same ankylosing spondylitis patients. Details on this clonotype: Its target antigen remains unknown. No much larger clone exists at a distance of one base, and base qualities are not known.

Sequencer: Illumina HiSeq 2500. TCR beta libraries were prepared by quantitative 5'-RACE with molecular barcodes. As for the original processing: A new computational method based on a probabilistic model of VDJ rearrangement was used to identify disease-linked TCR variants. The public sequencing data were trimmed at Q25 with fastp and processed into clonotypes with MiXCR by TCRdb, which kept only in-frame beta chains. Rows are unified per CDR3 protein, each entry keeping the most common DNA and genes. In this record, the V and J calls reflect TCRdb's handling and not the investigators' own analysis. For this sample the table gives some 150,000 distinct CDR3 sequences, of which approximately 44% were detected only once. The top ten hold around 15% of the sample.

Sequenced input: synovial fluid, either unsorted or a sorted T cell fraction (not recorded which). This TCR derives from a male donor with ankylosing spondylitis. The V and J segments used are TRBV25-1 and TRBJ1-1, with no reliable assignment of the D segment. The DNA is TGTGCCAGCAGTCGCATGAACACTGAAGCTTTCTTT. Translated, this gives CASSRMNTEAFF.